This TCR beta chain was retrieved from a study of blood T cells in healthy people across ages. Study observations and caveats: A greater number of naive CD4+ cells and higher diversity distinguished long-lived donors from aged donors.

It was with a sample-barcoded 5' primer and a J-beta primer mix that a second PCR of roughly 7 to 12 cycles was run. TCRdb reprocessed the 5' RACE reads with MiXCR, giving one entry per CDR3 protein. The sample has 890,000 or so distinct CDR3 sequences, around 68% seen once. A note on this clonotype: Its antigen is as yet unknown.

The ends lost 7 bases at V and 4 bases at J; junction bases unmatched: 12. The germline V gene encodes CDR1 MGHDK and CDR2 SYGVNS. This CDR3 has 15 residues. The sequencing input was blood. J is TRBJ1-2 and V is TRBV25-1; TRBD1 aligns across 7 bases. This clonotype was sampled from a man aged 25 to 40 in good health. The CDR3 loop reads CASTPSGQIFYGYTF. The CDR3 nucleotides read TGTGCCAGCACCCCTTCGGGACAGATATTCTATGGCTACACCTTC.